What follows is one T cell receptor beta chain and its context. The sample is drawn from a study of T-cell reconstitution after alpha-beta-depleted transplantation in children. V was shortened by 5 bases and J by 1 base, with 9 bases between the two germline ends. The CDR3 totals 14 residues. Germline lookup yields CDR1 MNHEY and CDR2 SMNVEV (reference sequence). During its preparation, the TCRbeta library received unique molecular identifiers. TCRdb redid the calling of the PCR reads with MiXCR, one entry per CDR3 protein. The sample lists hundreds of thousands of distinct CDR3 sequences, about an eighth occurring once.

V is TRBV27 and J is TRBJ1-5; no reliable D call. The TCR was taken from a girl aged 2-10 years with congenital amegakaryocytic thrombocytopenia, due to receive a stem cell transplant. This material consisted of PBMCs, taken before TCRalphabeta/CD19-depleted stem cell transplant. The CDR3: CASSGIESNQPQHF. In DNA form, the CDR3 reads TGTGCCAGCAGTGGCATAGAGAGCAATCAGCCCCAGCATTTT.